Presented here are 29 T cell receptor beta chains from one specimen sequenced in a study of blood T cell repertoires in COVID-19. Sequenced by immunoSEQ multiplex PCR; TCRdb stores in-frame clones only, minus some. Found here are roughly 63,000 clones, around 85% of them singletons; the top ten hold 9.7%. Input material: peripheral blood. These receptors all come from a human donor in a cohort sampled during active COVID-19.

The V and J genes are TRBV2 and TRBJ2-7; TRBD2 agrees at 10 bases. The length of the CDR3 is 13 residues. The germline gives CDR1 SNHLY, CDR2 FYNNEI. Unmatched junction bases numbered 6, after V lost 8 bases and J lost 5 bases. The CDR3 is CASSSGSFDEQYF. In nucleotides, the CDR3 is TGTGCCAGCTCTAGCGGGAGCTTCGACGAGCAGTACTTC.

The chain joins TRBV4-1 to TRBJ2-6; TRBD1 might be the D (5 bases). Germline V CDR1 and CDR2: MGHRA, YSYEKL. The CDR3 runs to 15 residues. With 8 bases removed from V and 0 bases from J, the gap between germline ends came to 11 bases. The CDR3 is CASADSLSGANVLTF. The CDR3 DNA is TGCGCCAGCGCAGACAGCCTCTCTGGGGCCAACGTCCTGACTTTC.

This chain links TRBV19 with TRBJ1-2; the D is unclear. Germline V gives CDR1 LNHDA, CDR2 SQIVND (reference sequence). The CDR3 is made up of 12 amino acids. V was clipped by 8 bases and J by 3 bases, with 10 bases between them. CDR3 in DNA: TGTGCCAGTTTAGCACAAGACTATGGCTACACCTTC. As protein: CASLAQDYGYTF.

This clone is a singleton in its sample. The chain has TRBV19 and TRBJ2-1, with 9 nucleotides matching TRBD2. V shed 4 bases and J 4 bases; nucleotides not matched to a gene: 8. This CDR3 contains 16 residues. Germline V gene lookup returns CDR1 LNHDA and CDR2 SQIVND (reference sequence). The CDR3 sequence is CASSTTTSGLYNEQFF. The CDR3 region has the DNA TGTGCCAGTAGTACGACGACTAGCGGATTGTACAATGAGCAGTTCTTC.

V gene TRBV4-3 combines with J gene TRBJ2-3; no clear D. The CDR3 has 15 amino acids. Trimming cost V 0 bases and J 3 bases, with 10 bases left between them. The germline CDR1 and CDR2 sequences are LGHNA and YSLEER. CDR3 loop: CASSQDSTTTDTQYF. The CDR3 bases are TGCGCCAGCAGCCAAGATAGCACTACTACAGATACGCAGTATTTT.

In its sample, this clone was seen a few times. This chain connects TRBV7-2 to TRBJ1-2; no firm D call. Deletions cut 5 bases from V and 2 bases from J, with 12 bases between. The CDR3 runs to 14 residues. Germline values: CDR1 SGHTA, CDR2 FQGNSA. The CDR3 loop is CASSQEFSNYGYTF. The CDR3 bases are TGTGCCAGCAGCCAGGAATTTTCCAACTATGGCTACACCTTC.

CDR3 nucleotides: TGTGCCAGCAGCTTCAAGGGTGGGGGGACTAATGAAAAACTGTTTTTT. Protein sequence: CASSFKGGGTNEKLFF. J is TRBJ1-4 and V is TRBV27; D perhaps matches TRBD1 (5 bases). Trimming removed 6 bases from V and 2 bases from J, with 16 bases in between. There are 16 residues in the CDR3. The germline V gene encodes CDR1 MNHEY and CDR2 SMNVEV (reference sequence).

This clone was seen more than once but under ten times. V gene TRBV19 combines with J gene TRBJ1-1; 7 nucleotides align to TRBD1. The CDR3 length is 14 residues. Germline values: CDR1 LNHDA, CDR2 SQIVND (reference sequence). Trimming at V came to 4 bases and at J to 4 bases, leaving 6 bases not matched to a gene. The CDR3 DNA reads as TGTGCCAGTAGTACCAGGGGGGTTGGCACTGAAGCTTTCTTT. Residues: CASSTRGVGTEAFF.

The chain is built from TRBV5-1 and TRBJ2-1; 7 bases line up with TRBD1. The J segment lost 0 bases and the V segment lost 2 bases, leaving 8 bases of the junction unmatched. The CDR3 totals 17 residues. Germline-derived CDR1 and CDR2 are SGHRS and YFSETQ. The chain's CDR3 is CASSFPDRPVSYNEQFF. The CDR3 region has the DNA TGCGCCAGCAGCTTTCCGGACAGGCCCGTCTCCTACAATGAGCAGTTCTTC.

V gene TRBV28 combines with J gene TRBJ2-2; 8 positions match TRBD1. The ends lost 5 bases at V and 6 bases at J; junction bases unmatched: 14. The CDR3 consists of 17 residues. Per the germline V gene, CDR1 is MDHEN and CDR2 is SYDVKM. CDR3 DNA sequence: TGTGCCAGCAGTGACCCTGATCGGGCAGGGGGCCCCGGGGAGCTGTTTTTT. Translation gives CASSDPDRAGGPGELFF.

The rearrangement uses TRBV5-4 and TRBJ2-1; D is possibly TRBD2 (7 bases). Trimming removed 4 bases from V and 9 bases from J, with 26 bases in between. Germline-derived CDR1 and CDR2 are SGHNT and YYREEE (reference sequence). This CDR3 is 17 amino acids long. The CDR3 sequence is CASSPPGTRGVGGEQFF. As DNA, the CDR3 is TGTGCCAGCAGCCCCCCGGGGACCCGGGGGGTAGGGGGTGAGCAGTTCTTC.

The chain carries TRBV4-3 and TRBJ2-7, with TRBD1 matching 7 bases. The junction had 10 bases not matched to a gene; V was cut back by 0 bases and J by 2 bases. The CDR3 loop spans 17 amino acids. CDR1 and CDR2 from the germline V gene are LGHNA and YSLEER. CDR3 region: CASSQEGGGSAAYEQYF. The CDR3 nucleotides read TGCGCCAGCAGCCAAGAAGGGGGCGGTTCAGCCGCCTACGAGCAGTACTTC.

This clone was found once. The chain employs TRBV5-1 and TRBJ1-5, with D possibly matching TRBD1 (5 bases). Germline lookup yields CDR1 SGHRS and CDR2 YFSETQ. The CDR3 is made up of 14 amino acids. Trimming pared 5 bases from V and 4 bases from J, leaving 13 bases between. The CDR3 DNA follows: TGCGCCAGCAGTACGATGGGGGGTAATCAGCCCCAGCATTTT. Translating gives CASSTMGGNQPQHF. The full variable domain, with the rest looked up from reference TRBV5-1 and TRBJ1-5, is KAGVTQTPRYLIKTRGQQVTLSCSPISGHRSVSWYQQTPGQGLQFLFEYFSETQRNKGNFPGRFSGRQFSNSRSEMNVSTLELGDSALYLCASSTMGGNQPQHFGDGTRLSIL.

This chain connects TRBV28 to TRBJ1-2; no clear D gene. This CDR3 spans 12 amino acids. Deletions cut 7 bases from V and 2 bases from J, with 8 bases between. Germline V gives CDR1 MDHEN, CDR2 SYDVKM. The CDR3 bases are TGTGCCAGCACCATAGCCAACTATGGCTACACCTTC. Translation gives CASTIANYGYTF.

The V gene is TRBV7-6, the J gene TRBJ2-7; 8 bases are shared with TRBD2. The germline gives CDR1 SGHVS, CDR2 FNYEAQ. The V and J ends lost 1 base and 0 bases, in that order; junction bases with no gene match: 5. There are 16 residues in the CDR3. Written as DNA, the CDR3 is TGTGCCAGCAGCTTAGAGGATAGCGGGATCTCCTACGAGCAGTACTTC. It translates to CASSLEDSGISYEQYF.

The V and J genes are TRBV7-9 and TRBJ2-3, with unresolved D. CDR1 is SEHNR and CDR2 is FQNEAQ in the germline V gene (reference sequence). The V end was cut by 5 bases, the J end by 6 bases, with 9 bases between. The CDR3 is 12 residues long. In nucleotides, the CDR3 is TGTGCCAGCAGCGCCCCGAGGGATACGCAGTATTTT. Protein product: CASSAPRDTQYF.

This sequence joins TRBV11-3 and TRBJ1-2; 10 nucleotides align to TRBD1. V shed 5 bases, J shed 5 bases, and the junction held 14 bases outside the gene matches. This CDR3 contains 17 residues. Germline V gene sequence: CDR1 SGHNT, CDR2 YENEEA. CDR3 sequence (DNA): TGTGCCAGCAGCCTAGTGCGACAGGGGGCCGGAGGATATGGCTACACCTTC. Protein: CASSLVRQGAGGYGYTF.

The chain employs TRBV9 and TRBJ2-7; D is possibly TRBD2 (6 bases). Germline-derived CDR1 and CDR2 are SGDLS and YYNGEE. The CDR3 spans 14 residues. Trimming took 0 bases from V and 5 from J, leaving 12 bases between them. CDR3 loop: CASSVGGGEDEQYF. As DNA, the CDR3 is TGTGCCAGCAGCGTAGGTGGAGGGGAGGACGAGCAGTACTTC.

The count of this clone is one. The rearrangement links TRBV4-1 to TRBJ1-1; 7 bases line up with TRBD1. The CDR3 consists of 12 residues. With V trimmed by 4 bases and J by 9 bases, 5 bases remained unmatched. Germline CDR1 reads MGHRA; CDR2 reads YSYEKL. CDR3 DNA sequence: TGCGCCAGCAGCCGCGACAGGGAAAAAGCTTTCTTT. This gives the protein CASSRDREKAFF.

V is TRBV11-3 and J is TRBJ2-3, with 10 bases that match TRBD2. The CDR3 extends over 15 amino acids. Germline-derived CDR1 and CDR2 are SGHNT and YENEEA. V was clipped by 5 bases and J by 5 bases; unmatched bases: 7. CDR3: CASSPTSGKVDTQYF. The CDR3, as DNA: TGTGCCAGCAGCCCAACTAGCGGGAAGGTAGATACGCAGTATTTT.

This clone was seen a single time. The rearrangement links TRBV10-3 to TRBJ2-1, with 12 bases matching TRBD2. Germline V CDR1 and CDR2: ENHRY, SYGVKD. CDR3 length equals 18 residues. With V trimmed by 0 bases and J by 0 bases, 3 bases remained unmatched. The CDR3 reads CAISESETSGSSYNEQFF. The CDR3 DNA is TGTGCCATCAGTGAGTCCGAGACTAGCGGGAGCTCCTACAATGAGCAGTTCTTC.

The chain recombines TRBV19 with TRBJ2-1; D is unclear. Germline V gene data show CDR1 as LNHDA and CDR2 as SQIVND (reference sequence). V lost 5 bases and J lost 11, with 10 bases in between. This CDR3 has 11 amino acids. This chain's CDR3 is CASSSEVKQFF. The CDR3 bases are TGTGCCAGTAGTTCAGAAGTAAAGCAGTTCTTC.

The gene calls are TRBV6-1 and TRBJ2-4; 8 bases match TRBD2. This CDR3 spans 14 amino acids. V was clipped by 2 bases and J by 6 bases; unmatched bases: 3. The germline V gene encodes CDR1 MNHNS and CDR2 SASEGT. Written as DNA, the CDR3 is TGTGCCAGCAGTGAACTAGCGGGCATAAACATTCAGTACTTC. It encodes CASSELAGINIQYF.

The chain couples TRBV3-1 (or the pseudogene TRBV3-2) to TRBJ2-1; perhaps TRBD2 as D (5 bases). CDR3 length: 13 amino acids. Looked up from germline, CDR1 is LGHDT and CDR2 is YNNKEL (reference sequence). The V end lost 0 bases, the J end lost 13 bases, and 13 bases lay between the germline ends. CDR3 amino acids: CASSQERRTGQFF. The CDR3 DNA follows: TGTGCCAGCAGCCAAGAAAGGAGGACCGGTCAGTTCTTC.

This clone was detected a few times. CDR3: CASSPITSNQPQHF. The CDR3 coding sequence is TGTGCCAGCAGTCCGATTACAAGCAATCAGCCCCAGCATTTT. The chain couples TRBV27 to TRBJ1-5; no firm D call. Per germline, CDR1 MNHEY and CDR2 SMNVEV (reference sequence). The V end lost 5 bases, the J end lost 1 base, and 9 bases lay between the germline ends. The CDR3 loop spans 14 amino acids.

The CDR3 DNA reads TGTGCCAGCAGAGATTGGGCACCTAACACTGAAGCTTTCTTT. Amino acid sequence: CASRDWAPNTEAFF. The chain combines TRBV27 with TRBJ1-1; unclear D gene. CDR3 length: 14 amino acids. The V gene's germline CDR1 is MNHEY and CDR2 SMNVEV (reference sequence). Trimming removed 6 bases at V and 2 bases at J, with 13 bases between.

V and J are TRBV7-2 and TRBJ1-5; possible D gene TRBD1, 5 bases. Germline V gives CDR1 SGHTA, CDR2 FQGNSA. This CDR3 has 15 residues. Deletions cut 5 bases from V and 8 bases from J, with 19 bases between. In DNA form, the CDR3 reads TGTGCCAGCAGCCAGGAAGGGCCAGGGAAGGAGCCCCAGCATTTT. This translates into CASSQEGPGKEPQHF.

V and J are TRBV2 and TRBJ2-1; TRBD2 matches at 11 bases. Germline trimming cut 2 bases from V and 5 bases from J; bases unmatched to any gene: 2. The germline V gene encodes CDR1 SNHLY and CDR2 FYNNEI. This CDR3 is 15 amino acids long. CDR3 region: CASSELAGGHNEQFF. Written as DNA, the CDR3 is TGTGCCAGCAGTGAACTAGCGGGAGGTCACAATGAGCAGTTCTTC.

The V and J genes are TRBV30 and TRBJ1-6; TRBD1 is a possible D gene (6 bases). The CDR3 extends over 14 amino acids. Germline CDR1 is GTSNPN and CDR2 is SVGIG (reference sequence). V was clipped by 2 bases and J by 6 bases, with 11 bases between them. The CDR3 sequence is CAWSLGTRNSPLHF. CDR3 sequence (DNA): TGTGCCTGGAGTTTGGGGACACGTAATTCACCCCTCCACTTT.